Following are 29 T cell receptor beta chains from one sample sequenced in a study of early T cells in non-severe SARS-CoV-2 infection. MiXCR, applied by TCRdb to the 5' RACE reads, yields one record per CDR3 protein. The data hold 85,000 to 100,000 distinct CDR3 sequences, with 11% observed a single time. The sequencing sample was made of whole blood. These receptors were collected from an adult who was a healthcare worker with PCR-confirmed SARS-CoV-2 infection or an uninfected control (not recorded which).

The V call is TRBV29-1, the J call TRBJ2-5; D not certain. Trimming cost V 5 bases and J 2 bases, with 12 bases left between them. The CDR3 spans 13 residues. CDR1 is SQVTM, CDR2 ANQGSEA, per germline. The CDR3 nucleotides read TGCAGCGTTTCTTGGCAGGCTCAAGAGACCCAGTACTTC. It codes for CSVSWQAQETQYF. Based on the CDR3 plus reference TRBV29-1 and TRBJ2-5, the full variable domain is SAVISQKPSRDICQRGTSLTIQCQVDSQVTMMFWYRQQPGQSLTLIATANQGSEATYESGFVIDKFPISRPNLTFSTLTVSNMSPEDSSIYLCSVSWQAQETQYFGPGTRLLVL.

This clonotype was detected a few times. The chain links TRBV10-3 to TRBJ2-1; 12 positions match TRBD2. The CDR3 consists of 16 residues. The V segment lost 4 bases and the J segment 7 bases; nucleotides outside the gene matches: 8. CDR1 and CDR2 (germline): ENHRY, SYGVKD. The CDR3 loop is CAISVQTSGSWNEQFF. The CDR3 nucleotides read TGTGCCATCAGTGTTCAGACTAGCGGGAGTTGGAATGAGCAGTTCTTC.

This chain connects TRBV29-1 to TRBJ2-3; D gene unclear. CDR1 is SQVTM and CDR2 is ANQGSEA in the germline V gene. The V gene lost 4 bases and the J gene lost 2 bases, with 10 bases spanning the gap. The CDR3 has 13 amino acids. In DNA form, the CDR3 reads TGCAGCGTTGGACGGTCCGACACAGATACGCAGTATTTT. Its protein product is CSVGRSDTDTQYF.

This clonotype was detected ten times or more. CDR3 amino acids: CASTQGSRPKPNQPQHF. In DNA form, the CDR3 reads TGTGCCAGTACACAGGGTTCGAGACCAAAGCCGAATCAGCCCCAGCATTTT. The chain combines TRBV19 with TRBJ1-5; D might be TRBD1 (6 bases). V was shortened by 7 bases and J by 4 bases, with 23 bases between the two germline ends. This CDR3 is 17 amino acids long. Germline CDR1 LNHDA, CDR2 SQIVND (reference sequence). The full variable domain, rest sourced from reference TRBV19 and TRBJ1-5, is DGGITQSPKYLFRKEGQNVTLSCEQNLNHDAMYWYRQDPGQGLRLIYYSQIVNDFQKGDIAEGYSVSREKKESFPLTVTSAQKNPTAFYLCASTQGSRPKPNQPQHFGDGTRLSIL.

This clonotype was detected ten times or more. V is TRBV29-1 and J is TRBJ1-1; maybe TRBD1 (5 bases). The CDR3 is 12 residues long. CDR1 and CDR2 from the germline V gene are SQVTM and ANQGSEA. Trimming cost V 4 bases and J 1 base, with 7 bases left between them. The CDR3 here is CSVVGANTEAFF. The CDR3 nucleotides read TGCAGCGTTGTAGGGGCGAACACTGAAGCTTTCTTT.

This sequence joins TRBV28 and TRBJ1-6; 8 bases are shared with TRBD1. The CDR3 runs 15 residues. Germline CDR1 MDHEN, CDR2 SYDVKM. V shed 4 bases and J 9 bases; nucleotides not matched to a gene: 8. The CDR3 is CASSSRGRGLSPLHF. The DNA of the CDR3 is TGTGCCAGCAGTTCCCGGGGCAGGGGGCTTTCACCCCTCCACTTT.

This clonotype turned up a few times. V and J are TRBV27 and TRBJ1-6; D unresolved. The CDR3 runs to 14 residues. CDR1 MNHEY and CDR2 SMNVEV come from the germline V gene (reference sequence). V lost 3 bases and J lost 10, with 13 bases in between. The CDR3 DNA is TGTGCCAGCAGTTTGGGAGACCCACGATCACCCCTCCACTTT. This sequence encodes CASSLGDPRSPLHF.

This clonotype came up many times. The chain joins TRBV20-1 to TRBJ1-1; no reliable D call. The V end was cut by 0 bases, the J end by 5 bases, with 13 bases between. Germline CDR1 DFQATT, CDR2 SNEGSKA (reference sequence). The CDR3 runs 14 residues. The DNA of the CDR3 is TGCAGTGCTAGAGATAGGACGGGCGGAACTGAAGCTTTCTTT. Translated: CSARDRTGGTEAFF.

Ten or more counts support this clonotype. The genes are TRBV30 and TRBJ1-3; perhaps TRBD1 as D (5 bases). Germline-derived CDR1 and CDR2 are GTSNPN and SVGIG (reference sequence). CDR3 length: 13 amino acids. The V gene lost 5 bases and the J gene lost 0 bases, with 8 bases spanning the gap. The CDR3 bases are TGTGCCTGGGGGGCCAACTCTGGAAACACCATATATTTT. Translating it yields CAWGANSGNTIYF.

The V gene is TRBV5-1, the J gene TRBJ2-1; TRBD1 matches 7 bases. The CDR3 is 17 residues long. V lost 2 bases and J lost 4; bases outside the gene matches: 12. The germline CDR1 and CDR2 sequences are SGHRS and YFSETQ. CDR3 amino acids: CASSLGQAFTLYNEQFF. The CDR3 nucleotides are TGCGCCAGCAGCTTAGGACAGGCCTTTACTTTGTACAATGAGCAGTTCTTC.

The chain joins TRBV12-3 or TRBV12-4 to TRBJ2-1; 12 nucleotides match TRBD2. The CDR3 runs to 16 residues. V lost 7 bases, J lost 0 bases, and 4 bases stayed unmatched. The CDR3 spells CASTTTSGGSYNEQFF. CDR3 DNA: TGTGCCAGCACCACGACTAGCGGGGGCTCCTACAATGAGCAGTTCTTC.

This clonotype was recorded a few times. The rearrangement uses TRBV7-2 and TRBJ2-1, with TRBD2 matching over 9 bases. The V gene's germline CDR1 is SGHTA and CDR2 FQGNSA. Losses at the gene ends were 4 bases for V and 9 bases for J; bases not matched to a gene: 10. The CDR3 has 15 residues. This CDR3 reads CASSSHRTSVGEQFF. In DNA, the CDR3 is TGTGCCAGCAGCTCCCACAGGACTAGCGTCGGTGAGCAGTTCTTC. Looking up the rest from reference TRBV7-2 and TRBJ2-1 gives the full variable domain: GAGVSQSPSNKVTEKGKDVELRCDPISGHTALYWYRQSLGQGLEFLIYFQGNSAPDKSGLPSDRFSAERTGGSVSTLTIQRTQQEDSAVYLCASSSHRTSVGEQFFGPGTRLTVL.

This clonotype appeared many times. The chain is built from TRBV9 and TRBJ2-2; D remains ambiguous. There are 13 residues in the CDR3. V lost 4 bases to trimming and J lost 4 bases, with 8 bases between them. Germline lookup yields CDR1 SGDLS and CDR2 YYNGEE. CDR3 coding DNA: TGTGCCAGCAGCCTCACGGTCACCGGGGAGCTGTTTTTT. Translated: CASSLTVTGELFF.

This clonotype appeared a few times. The chain recombines TRBV29-1 with TRBJ2-5, with TRBD1 as a possible D gene (6 bases). With 4 bases removed from V and 1 base from J, the gap between germline ends came to 13 bases. This CDR3 comprises 14 residues. Germline CDR1 SQVTM, CDR2 ANQGSEA. CDR3 bases: TGCAGCGTTGCCTCGGACAGTCCCCAAGAGACCCAGTACTTC. It yields the protein CSVASDSPQETQYF.

This clonotype was seen a handful of times. The J gene is TRBJ1-5, the V gene TRBV19; 8 bases line up with TRBD1. V lost 4 bases and J lost 10; bases outside the gene matches: 15. CDR3 length: 16 residues. Germline CDR1 and CDR2: LNHDA and SQIVND (reference sequence). The DNA of the CDR3 is TGTGCCAGTAGTACGGGACAGGTACTACAAAAGGTACCCCAGCATTTT. Encoded protein: CASSTGQVLQKVPQHF. Based on the CDR3 plus reference TRBV19 and TRBJ1-5, the full variable domain is DGGITQSPKYLFRKEGQNVTLSCEQNLNHDAMYWYRQDPGQGLRLIYYSQIVNDFQKGDIAEGYSVSREKKESFPLTVTSAQKNPTAFYLCASSTGQVLQKVPQHFGDGTRLSIL.

Details on this clonotype: An end of the junction differs from the germline gene, which may be a read error. The CDR3: CVSSLGTTYEQYF. The CDR3 nucleotides are TGTGTCAGCAGCTTGGGGACGACATACGAGCAGTACTTC. The chain recombines TRBV7-7 with TRBJ2-7; D may match TRBD1 or TRBD2 (5 bases each). This CDR3 has 13 residues. Germline values: CDR1 SSHAT, CDR2 FNYEAQ (reference sequence).

This clonotype showed up many times. The chain joins TRBV2 to TRBJ1-1, with D tentatively TRBD1 (6 bases). V lost 7 bases to trimming and J lost 1 base, with 10 bases between them. CDR3 length equals 13 residues. CDR1 is SNHLY and CDR2 is FYNNEI in the germline V gene. CDR3 sequence: CASTGQPNTEAFF. Written as DNA, the CDR3 is TGTGCCAGCACCGGACAGCCGAACACTGAAGCTTTCTTT. The whole variable domain, filled in from reference TRBV2 and TRBJ1-1, reads EPEVTQTPSHQVTQMGQEVILRCVPISNHLYFYWYRQILGQKVEFLVSFYNNEISEKSEIFDDQFSVERPDGSNFTLKIRSTKLEDSAMYFCASTGQPNTEAFFGQGTRLTVV.

This clonotype showed up many times. This rearrangement joins TRBV6-6 to TRBJ1-1; no firm D call. Germline-derived CDR1 and CDR2 are MNHNY and SVGAGI (reference sequence). V was clipped by 2 bases and J by 7 bases, with 11 bases between them. The CDR3 extends over 13 amino acids. The CDR3 coding sequence is TGTGCCAGCAGTTACGGGTCAGGCCTTGAAGCTTTCTTT. It translates to CASSYGSGLEAFF.

This clonotype was found a few times. The CDR3: CASSPRIGETQYF. In DNA form, the CDR3 reads TGTGCCAGCAGCCCCCGTATTGGAGAGACCCAGTACTTC. This chain links TRBV3-1 with TRBJ2-5; D uncertain. There are 13 residues in the CDR3. From germline, CDR1 is LGHDT and CDR2 YNNKEL (reference sequence). V lost 4 bases and J lost 4, with 10 bases in between.

This CDR3 reads CASSEAVGAEAFF. The CDR3 DNA reads TGTGCCAGCAGTGAAGCGGTGGGGGCTGAAGCTTTCTTT. J is TRBJ1-1 and V is TRBV2; perhaps TRBD1 as D (5 bases). This CDR3 is built from 13 residues. CDR1 and CDR2 (germline): SNHLY, FYNNEI. V was cut by 0 bases and J by 6 bases, with 8 bases left in between. Full variable domain (remainder filled in from reference TRBV2 and TRBJ1-1): EPEVTQTPSHQVTQMGQEVILRCVPISNHLYFYWYRQILGQKVEFLVSFYNNEISEKSEIFDDQFSVERPDGSNFTLKIRSTKLEDSAMYFCASSEAVGAEAFFGQGTRLTVV.

This clonotype was counted between two and nine times. The V call is TRBV9, the J call TRBJ1-1; D unclear. This CDR3 spans 14 amino acids. Trimming left V 0 bases short and J 2 bases short, with 8 bases between. The germline CDR1 and CDR2 sequences are SGDLS and YYNGEE. CDR3 DNA: TGTGCCAGCAGCGTAGTCACAGCTAACACTGAAGCTTTCTTT. Amino acids: CASSVVTANTEAFF.

This clonotype showed up just a few times. The chain couples TRBV6-1 to TRBJ1-2; perhaps TRBD1 as D (5 bases). The V end was cut by 0 bases, the J end by 4 bases, with 12 bases between. The CDR3 is 15 residues long. CDR1 is MNHNS, CDR2 SASEGT, per germline. The CDR3, as DNA: TGTGCCAGCAGTGAAGCGTATCAGGGTCCCTATGGCTACACCTTC. Translation gives CASSEAYQGPYGYTF.

The chain employs TRBV12-3 or TRBV12-4 and TRBJ2-5; TRBD2 aligns across 7 bases. J was trimmed by 5 bases and V by 1 base; bases with no gene match: 7. CDR3 length equals 15 residues. Here the CDR3 DNA reads TGTGCCAGCAGTTTAGAGGGAGGGGCTCAGGAGACCCAGTACTTC. It codes for CASSLEGGAQETQYF.

The gene calls are TRBV2 and TRBJ2-2; D is unclear. In germline, CDR1 is SNHLY, CDR2 FYNNEI. V lost 4 bases and J lost 1, with 10 bases in between. This CDR3 spans 15 amino acids. The CDR3: CASSVNILNTGELFF. The CDR3, as DNA: TGTGCCAGCAGTGTAAATATCCTGAACACCGGGGAGCTGTTTTTT.

This chain joins TRBV5-4 and TRBJ1-1, with D uncertain. Germline V gene data show CDR1 as SGHNT and CDR2 as YYREEE (reference sequence). V was clipped by 4 bases and J by 1 base, with 14 bases between them. CDR3 length equals 15 residues. CDR3 amino acids: CASSRLTDPNTEAFF. The CDR3 DNA follows: TGTGCCAGCAGCCGCTTAACGGACCCGAACACTGAAGCTTTCTTT.

This clonotype was detected only a few times. The gene calls are TRBV4-2 and TRBJ2-7, with 7 bases matching TRBD1. V trimming: 2 bases; J trimming: 6 bases; junction bases outside the gene matches: 7. The CDR3 has 14 amino acids. The germline V gene has CDR1 LGHNA and CDR2 YNFKEQ. This CDR3 reads CASSQPGQLPEQYF. The CDR3 DNA reads TGTGCCAGCAGCCAACCGGGACAGTTGCCCGAGCAGTACTTC.

This clonotype turned up a few times. The V and J genes are TRBV2 and TRBJ1-1; TRBD1 is a possible D gene (5 bases). Germline-derived CDR1 and CDR2 are SNHLY and FYNNEI. The length of the CDR3 is 13 residues. Trimming removed 1 base at V and 8 bases at J, with 11 bases between. CDR3 nucleotide sequence: TGTGCCAGCAGTGAAGATGCAGGGACCGAAGCTTTCTTT. This sequence encodes CASSEDAGTEAFF. The whole variable domain, remainder taken from reference TRBV2 and TRBJ1-1, is EPEVTQTPSHQVTQMGQEVILRCVPISNHLYFYWYRQILGQKVEFLVSFYNNEISEKSEIFDDQFSVERPDGSNFTLKIRSTKLEDSAMYFCASSEDAGTEAFFGQGTRLTVV.

This clonotype was seen a few times. CDR3 region: CATVTSHYNEQFF. The CDR3 DNA reads as TGTGCCACGGTTACTAGCCATTACAATGAGCAGTTCTTC. V usage is TRBV28 and J usage is TRBJ2-1; weak D call: TRBD2 (6 bases). The CDR3 covers 13 residues. Between the trimmed V and J ends, which lost 10 bases and 4 bases, there was a span of 14 bases. Germline V gene data show CDR1 as MDHEN and CDR2 as SYDVKM.

The V gene is TRBV5-1, the J gene TRBJ1-4, with D maybe TRBD1 (5 bases). The CDR3 covers 17 residues. CDR1 and CDR2 from the germline V gene are SGHRS and YFSETQ. V lost 0 bases to trimming and J lost 8 bases, with 20 bases between them. CDR3 in DNA: TGCGCCAGCAGCTTGGTGGGCCAGGGACGTCGTGAGGAAAAACTGTTTTTT. The encoded protein is CASSLVGQGRREEKLFF.